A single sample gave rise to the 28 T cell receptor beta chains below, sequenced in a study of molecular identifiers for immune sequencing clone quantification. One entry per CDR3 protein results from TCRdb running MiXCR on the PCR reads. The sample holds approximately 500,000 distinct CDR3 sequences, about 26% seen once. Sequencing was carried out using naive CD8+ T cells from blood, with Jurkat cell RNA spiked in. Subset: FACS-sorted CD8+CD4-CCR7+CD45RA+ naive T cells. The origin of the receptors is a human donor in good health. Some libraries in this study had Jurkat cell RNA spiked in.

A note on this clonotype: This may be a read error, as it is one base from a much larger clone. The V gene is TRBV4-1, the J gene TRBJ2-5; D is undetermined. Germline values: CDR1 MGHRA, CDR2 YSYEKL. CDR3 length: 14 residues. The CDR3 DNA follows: TGCGCCAGCGGCCACTGGACGGACCAAGAGACCCAGTACTTC. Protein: CASGHWTDQETQYF.

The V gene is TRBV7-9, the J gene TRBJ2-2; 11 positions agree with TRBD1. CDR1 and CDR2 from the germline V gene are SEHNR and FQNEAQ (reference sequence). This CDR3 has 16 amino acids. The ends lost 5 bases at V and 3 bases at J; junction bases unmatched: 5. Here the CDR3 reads CASSPRDRGDTGELFF. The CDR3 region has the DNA TGTGCCAGCAGCCCCCGGGACAGGGGGGACACCGGGGAGCTGTTTTTT.

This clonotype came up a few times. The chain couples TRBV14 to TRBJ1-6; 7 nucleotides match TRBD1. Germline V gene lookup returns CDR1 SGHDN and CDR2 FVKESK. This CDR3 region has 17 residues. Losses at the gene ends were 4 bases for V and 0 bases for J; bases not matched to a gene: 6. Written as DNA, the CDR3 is TGTGCCAGCAGCCCCGGGACAGCGAGCTCCTATAATTCACCCCTCCACTTT. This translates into CASSPGTASSYNSPLHF.

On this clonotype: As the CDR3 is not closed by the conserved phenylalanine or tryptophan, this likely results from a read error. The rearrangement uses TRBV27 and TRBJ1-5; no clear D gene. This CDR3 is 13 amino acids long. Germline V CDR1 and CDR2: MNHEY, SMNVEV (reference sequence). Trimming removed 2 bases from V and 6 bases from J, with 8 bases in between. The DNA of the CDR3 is TGTGCCAGCAGTTTAGTCGAGGGTCAGCCCCAGCATTCT. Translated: CASSLVEGQPQHS.

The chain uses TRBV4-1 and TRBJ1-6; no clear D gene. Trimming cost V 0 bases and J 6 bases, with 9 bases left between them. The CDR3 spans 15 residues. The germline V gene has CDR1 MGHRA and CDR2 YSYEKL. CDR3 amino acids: CASSQDLASNSPLHF. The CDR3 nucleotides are TGCGCCAGCAGCCAAGATTTAGCGAGTAATTCACCCCTCCACTTT.

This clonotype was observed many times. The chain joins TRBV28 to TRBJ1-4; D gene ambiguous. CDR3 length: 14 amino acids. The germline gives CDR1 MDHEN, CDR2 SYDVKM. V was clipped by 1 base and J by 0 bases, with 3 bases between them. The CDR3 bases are TGTGCCAGCAGTTTATATGCAACTAATGAAAAACTGTTTTTT. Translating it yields CASSLYATNEKLFF.

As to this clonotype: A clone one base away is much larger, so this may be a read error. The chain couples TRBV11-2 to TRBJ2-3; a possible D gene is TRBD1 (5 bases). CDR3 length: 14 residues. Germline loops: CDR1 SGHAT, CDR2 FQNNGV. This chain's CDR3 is CASSLHDSTATQYF. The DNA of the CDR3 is TGTGCCAGCAGCTTGCACGACAGCACAGCTACGCAGTATTTT.

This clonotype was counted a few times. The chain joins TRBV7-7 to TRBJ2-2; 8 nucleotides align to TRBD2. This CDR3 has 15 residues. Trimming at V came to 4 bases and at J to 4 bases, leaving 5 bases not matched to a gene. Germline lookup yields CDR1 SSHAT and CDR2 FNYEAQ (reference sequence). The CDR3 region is CASSYYGGATGELFF. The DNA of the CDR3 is TGTGCCAGCAGCTACTACGGGGGGGCCACCGGGGAGCTGTTTTTT.

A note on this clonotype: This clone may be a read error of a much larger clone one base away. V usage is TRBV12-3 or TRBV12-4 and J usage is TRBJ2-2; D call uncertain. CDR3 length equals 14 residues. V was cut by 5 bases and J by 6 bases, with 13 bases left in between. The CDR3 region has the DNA TGTGCCAGCAGTAGACCTAGTCAGCCCGGGGAGCTGTTTTTT. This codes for CASSRPSQPGELFF.

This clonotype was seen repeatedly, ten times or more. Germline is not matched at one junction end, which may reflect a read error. The CDR3 region is CASSRGTSRNF. The CDR3, as DNA: TGTGCCAGCAGTCGGGGGACTAGTAGGAATTTT. The chain links TRBV28 to TRBJ2-3; 8 bases fit TRBD2. The germline gives CDR1 MDHEN, CDR2 SYDVKM. This CDR3 has 11 residues.

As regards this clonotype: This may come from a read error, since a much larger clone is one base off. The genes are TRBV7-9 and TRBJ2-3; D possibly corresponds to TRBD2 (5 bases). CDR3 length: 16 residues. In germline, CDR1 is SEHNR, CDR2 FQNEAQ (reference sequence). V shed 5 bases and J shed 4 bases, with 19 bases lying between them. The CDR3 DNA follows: TGTGCCAGCAGCCACACCGGGATTAGCCAACCAGATACGCAGTATTTT. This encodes CASSHTGISQPDTQYF.

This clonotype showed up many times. The chain's CDR3 is CASSVGDEQFF. Here the CDR3 DNA reads TGTGCCAGCAGCGTCGGTGATGAGCAGTTCTTC. V gene TRBV9 combines with J gene TRBJ2-1; D remains unclear. The CDR3 totals 11 residues. V shed 2 bases and J shed 8 bases, with 5 bases lying between them. In germline, CDR1 is SGDLS, CDR2 YYNGEE.

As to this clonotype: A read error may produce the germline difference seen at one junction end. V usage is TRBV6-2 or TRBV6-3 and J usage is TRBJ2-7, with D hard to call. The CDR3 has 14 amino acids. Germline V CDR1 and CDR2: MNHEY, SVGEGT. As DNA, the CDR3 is TGCGCCAGCAGTTACGGCGGATCAATCGGCGGGCAGTACTTC. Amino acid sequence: CASSYGGSIGGQYF.

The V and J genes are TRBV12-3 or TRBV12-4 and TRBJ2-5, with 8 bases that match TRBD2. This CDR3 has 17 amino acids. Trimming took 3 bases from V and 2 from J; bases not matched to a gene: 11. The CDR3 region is CASSFTITVAGQETQYF. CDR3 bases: TGTGCCAGCAGTTTCACCATAACGGTAGCGGGACAAGAGACCCAGTACTTC.

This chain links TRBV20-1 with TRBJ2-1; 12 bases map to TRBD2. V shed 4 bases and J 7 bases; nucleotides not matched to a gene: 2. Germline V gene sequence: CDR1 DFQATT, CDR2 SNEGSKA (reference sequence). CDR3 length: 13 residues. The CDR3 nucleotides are TGCAGTGCTAAGACTAGCGGGAGTAATGAGCAGTTCTTC. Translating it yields CSAKTSGSNEQFF.

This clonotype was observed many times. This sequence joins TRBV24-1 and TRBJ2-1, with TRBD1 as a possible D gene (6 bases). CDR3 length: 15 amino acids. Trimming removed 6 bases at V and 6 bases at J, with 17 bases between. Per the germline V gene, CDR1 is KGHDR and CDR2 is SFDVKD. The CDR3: CATSLGQGNPNEQFF. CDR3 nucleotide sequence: TGTGCCACCAGTCTCGGGCAGGGGAACCCCAATGAGCAGTTCTTC.

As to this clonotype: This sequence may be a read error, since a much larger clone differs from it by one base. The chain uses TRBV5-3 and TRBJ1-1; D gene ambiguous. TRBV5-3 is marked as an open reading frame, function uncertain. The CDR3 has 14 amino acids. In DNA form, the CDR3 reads TGTGCCAGCAGCTTGCGAGGTACTATCACTGAAGCTTTCTTT. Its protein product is CASSLRGTITEAFF.

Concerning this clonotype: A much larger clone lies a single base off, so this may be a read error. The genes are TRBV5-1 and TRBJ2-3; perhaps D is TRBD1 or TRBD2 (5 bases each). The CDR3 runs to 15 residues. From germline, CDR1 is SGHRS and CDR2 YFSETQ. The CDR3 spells CAGSLGLSPGDTQYF. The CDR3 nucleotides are TGCGCCGGCAGCTTGGGGCTAAGCCCGGGGGATACGCAGTATTTT. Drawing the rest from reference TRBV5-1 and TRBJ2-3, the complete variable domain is KAGVTQTPRYLIKTRGQQVTLSCSPISGHRSVSWYQQTPGQGLQFLFEYFSETQRNKGNFPGRFSGRQFSNSRSEMNVSTLELGDSALYLCAGSLGLSPGDTQYFGPGTRLTVL.

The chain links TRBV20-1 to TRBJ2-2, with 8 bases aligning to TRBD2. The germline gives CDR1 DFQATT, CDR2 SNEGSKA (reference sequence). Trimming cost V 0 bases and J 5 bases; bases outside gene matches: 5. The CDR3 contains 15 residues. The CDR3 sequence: CSARDFAGGTGELFF. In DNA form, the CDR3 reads TGCAGTGCTAGAGATTTTGCGGGAGGAACCGGGGAGCTGTTTTTT.

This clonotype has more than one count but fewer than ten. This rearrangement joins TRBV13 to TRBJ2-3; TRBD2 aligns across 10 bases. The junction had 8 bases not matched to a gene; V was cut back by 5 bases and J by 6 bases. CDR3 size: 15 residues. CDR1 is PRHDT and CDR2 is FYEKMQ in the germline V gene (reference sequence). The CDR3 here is CASSPLAGAPDTQYF. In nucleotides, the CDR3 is TGTGCCAGCAGCCCTCTAGCGGGGGCCCCGGATACGCAGTATTTT. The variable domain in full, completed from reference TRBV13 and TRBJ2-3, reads AAGVIQSPRHLIKEKRETATLKCYPIPRHDTVYWYQQGPGQDPQFLISFYEKMQSDKGSIPDRFSAQQFSDYHSELNMSSLELGDSALYFCASSPLAGAPDTQYFGPGTRLTVL.

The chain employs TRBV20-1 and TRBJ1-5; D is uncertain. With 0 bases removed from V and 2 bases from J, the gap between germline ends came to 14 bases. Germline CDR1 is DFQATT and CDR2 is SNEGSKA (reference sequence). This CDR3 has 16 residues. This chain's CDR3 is CSARDFSGMGNQPQHF. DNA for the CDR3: TGCAGTGCTAGAGATTTTAGCGGGATGGGCAATCAGCCCCAGCATTTT.

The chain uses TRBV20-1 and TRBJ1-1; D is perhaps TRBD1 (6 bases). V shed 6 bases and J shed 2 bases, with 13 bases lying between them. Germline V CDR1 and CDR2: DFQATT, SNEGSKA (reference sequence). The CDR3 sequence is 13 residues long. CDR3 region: CSARAGANTEAFF. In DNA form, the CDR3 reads TGCAGTGCCCGGGCGGGGGCCAACACTGAAGCTTTCTTT.

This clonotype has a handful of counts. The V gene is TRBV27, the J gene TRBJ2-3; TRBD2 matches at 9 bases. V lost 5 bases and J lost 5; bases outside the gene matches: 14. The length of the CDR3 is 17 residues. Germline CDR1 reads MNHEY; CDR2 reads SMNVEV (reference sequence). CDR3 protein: CASSPNPSGVPGDTQYF. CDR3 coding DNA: TGTGCCAGCAGTCCCAATCCTAGCGGGGTCCCTGGAGATACGCAGTATTTT.

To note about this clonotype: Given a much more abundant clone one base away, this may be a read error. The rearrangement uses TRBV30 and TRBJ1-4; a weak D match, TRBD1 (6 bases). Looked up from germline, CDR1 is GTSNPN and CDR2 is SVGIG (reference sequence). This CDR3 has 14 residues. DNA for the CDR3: TGTGCCTGGATGGACGAGGACAGTAATGAAAAACTGCTTTTT. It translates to CAWMDEDSNEKLLF.

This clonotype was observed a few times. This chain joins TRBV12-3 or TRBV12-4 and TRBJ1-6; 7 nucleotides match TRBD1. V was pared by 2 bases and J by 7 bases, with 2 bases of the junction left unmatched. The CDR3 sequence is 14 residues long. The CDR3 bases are TGTGCCAGCAGTTTAACAGGGGCAAATTCACCCCTCCACTTT. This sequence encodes CASSLTGANSPLHF.

This CDR3 is CASSLLWECLQTQYF. DNA for the CDR3: TGTGCCAGCAGTCTTCTGTGGGAGTGCCTCCAGACCCAGTACTTC. The chain has TRBV27 and TRBJ2-5, with D tentatively TRBD2 (5 bases). The CDR3 spans 15 residues. Between the trimmed V and J ends, which lost 5 bases and 6 bases, there was a span of 19 bases. Germline loops: CDR1 MNHEY, CDR2 SMNVEV (reference sequence).

The DNA for the CDR3 is TGTGCCAGCAGCTTAGGGTGGGATGAAGCTTTCTTT. Amino acids: CASSLGWDEAFF. The chain is built from TRBV7-9 and TRBJ1-1; D is ambiguous. The germline V gene encodes CDR1 SEHNR and CDR2 FQNEAQ (reference sequence). V was cut by 1 base and J by 7 bases, with 7 bases left in between. This CDR3 comprises 12 residues.

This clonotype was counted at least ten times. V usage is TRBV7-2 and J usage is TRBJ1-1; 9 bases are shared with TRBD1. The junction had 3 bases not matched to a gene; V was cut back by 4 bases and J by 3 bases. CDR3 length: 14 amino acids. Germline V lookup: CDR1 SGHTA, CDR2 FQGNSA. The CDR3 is CASSSQGADTEAFF. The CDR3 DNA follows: TGTGCCAGCAGCTCACAGGGGGCGGACACTGAAGCTTTCTTT.